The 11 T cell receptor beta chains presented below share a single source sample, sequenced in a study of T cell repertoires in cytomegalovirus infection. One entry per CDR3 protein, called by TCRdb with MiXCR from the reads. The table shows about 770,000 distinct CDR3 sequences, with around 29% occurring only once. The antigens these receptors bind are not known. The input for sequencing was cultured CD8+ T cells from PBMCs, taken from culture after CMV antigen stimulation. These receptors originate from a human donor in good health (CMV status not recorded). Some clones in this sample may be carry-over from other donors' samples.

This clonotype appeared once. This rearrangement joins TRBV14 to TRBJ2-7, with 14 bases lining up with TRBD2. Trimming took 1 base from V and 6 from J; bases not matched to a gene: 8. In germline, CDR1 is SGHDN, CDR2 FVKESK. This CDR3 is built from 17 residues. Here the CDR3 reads CASSQAGLAGGQGEQYF. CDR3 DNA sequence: TGTGCCAGCAGCCAAGCAGGACTAGCGGGGGGACAGGGCGAGCAGTACTTC.

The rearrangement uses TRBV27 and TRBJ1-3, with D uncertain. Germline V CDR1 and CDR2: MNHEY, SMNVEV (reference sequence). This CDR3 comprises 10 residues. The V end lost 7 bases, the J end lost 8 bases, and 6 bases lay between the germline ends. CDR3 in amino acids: CASKEDTIYF. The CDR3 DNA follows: TGTGCCAGCAAAGAGGACACCATATATTTT.

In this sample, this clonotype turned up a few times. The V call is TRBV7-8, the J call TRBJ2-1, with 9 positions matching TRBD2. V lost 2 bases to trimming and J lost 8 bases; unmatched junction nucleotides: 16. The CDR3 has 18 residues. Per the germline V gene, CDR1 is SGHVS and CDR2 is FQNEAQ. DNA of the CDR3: TGTGCCAGCAGCTTAAGGTTTCTAAGCGGGGGGCCCCGCGATGAGCAGTTCTTC. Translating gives CASSLRFLSGGPRDEQFF.

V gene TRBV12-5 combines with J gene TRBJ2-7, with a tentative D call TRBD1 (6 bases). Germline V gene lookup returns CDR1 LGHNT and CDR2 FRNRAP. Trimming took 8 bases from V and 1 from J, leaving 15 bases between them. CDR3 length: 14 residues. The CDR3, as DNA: TGTGCTAGTAGTTGGGACATTAGGTCCTACGAGCAGTACTTC. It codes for CASSWDIRSYEQYF.

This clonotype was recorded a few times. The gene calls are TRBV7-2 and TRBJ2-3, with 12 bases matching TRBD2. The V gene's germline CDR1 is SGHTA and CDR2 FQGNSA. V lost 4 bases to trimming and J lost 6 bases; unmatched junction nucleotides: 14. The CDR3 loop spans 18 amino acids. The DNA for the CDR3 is TGTGCCAGCAGCTCCCGCCCCTTACTAGCGGGGGGACGGGATACGCAGTATTTT. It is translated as CASSSRPLLAGGRDTQYF.

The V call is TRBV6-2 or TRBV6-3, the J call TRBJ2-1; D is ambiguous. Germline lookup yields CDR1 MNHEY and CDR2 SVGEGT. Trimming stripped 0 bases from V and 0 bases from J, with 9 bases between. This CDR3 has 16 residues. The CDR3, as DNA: TGTGCCAGCAGTTACTCGACCATGAGCTCCTACAATGAGCAGTTCTTC. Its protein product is CASSYSTMSSYNEQFF.

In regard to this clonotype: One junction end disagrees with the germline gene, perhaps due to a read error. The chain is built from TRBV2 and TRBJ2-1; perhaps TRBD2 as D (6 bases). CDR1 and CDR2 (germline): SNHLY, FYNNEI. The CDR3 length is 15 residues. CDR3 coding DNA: TGTGCCAACAGTGAGGGGCGGGGTCCCTACAATGAGCAGTTCTTC. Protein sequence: CANSEGRGPYNEQFF.

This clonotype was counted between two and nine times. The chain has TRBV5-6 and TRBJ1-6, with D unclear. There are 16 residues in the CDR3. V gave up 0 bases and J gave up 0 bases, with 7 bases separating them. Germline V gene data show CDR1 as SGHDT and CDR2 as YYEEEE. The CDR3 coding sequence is TGTGCCAGCAGCTTGGTTCTGGACTCCTATAATTCACCCCTCCACTTT. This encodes CASSLVLDSYNSPLHF.

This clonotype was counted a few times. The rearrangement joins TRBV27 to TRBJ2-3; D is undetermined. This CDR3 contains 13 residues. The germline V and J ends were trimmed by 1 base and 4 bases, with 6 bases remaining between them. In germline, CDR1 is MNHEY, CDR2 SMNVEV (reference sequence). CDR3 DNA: TGTGCCAGCAGTTTATACGAGGCAGATACGCAGTATTTT. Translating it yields CASSLYEADTQYF.

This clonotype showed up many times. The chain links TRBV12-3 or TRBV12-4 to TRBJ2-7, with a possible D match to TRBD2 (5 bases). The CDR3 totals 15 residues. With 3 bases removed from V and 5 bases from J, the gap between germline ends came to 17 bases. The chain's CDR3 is CASSFRTPGYHEQYF. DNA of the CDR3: TGTGCCAGCAGTTTTAGGACTCCCGGCTACCACGAGCAGTACTTC.

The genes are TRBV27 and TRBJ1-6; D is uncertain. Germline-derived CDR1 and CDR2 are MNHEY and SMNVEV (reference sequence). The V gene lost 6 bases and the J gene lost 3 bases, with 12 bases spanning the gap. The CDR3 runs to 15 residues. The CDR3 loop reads CASSGLLNYNSPLHF. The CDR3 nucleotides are TGTGCCAGCAGCGGACTGCTGAACTATAATTCACCCCTCCACTTT.